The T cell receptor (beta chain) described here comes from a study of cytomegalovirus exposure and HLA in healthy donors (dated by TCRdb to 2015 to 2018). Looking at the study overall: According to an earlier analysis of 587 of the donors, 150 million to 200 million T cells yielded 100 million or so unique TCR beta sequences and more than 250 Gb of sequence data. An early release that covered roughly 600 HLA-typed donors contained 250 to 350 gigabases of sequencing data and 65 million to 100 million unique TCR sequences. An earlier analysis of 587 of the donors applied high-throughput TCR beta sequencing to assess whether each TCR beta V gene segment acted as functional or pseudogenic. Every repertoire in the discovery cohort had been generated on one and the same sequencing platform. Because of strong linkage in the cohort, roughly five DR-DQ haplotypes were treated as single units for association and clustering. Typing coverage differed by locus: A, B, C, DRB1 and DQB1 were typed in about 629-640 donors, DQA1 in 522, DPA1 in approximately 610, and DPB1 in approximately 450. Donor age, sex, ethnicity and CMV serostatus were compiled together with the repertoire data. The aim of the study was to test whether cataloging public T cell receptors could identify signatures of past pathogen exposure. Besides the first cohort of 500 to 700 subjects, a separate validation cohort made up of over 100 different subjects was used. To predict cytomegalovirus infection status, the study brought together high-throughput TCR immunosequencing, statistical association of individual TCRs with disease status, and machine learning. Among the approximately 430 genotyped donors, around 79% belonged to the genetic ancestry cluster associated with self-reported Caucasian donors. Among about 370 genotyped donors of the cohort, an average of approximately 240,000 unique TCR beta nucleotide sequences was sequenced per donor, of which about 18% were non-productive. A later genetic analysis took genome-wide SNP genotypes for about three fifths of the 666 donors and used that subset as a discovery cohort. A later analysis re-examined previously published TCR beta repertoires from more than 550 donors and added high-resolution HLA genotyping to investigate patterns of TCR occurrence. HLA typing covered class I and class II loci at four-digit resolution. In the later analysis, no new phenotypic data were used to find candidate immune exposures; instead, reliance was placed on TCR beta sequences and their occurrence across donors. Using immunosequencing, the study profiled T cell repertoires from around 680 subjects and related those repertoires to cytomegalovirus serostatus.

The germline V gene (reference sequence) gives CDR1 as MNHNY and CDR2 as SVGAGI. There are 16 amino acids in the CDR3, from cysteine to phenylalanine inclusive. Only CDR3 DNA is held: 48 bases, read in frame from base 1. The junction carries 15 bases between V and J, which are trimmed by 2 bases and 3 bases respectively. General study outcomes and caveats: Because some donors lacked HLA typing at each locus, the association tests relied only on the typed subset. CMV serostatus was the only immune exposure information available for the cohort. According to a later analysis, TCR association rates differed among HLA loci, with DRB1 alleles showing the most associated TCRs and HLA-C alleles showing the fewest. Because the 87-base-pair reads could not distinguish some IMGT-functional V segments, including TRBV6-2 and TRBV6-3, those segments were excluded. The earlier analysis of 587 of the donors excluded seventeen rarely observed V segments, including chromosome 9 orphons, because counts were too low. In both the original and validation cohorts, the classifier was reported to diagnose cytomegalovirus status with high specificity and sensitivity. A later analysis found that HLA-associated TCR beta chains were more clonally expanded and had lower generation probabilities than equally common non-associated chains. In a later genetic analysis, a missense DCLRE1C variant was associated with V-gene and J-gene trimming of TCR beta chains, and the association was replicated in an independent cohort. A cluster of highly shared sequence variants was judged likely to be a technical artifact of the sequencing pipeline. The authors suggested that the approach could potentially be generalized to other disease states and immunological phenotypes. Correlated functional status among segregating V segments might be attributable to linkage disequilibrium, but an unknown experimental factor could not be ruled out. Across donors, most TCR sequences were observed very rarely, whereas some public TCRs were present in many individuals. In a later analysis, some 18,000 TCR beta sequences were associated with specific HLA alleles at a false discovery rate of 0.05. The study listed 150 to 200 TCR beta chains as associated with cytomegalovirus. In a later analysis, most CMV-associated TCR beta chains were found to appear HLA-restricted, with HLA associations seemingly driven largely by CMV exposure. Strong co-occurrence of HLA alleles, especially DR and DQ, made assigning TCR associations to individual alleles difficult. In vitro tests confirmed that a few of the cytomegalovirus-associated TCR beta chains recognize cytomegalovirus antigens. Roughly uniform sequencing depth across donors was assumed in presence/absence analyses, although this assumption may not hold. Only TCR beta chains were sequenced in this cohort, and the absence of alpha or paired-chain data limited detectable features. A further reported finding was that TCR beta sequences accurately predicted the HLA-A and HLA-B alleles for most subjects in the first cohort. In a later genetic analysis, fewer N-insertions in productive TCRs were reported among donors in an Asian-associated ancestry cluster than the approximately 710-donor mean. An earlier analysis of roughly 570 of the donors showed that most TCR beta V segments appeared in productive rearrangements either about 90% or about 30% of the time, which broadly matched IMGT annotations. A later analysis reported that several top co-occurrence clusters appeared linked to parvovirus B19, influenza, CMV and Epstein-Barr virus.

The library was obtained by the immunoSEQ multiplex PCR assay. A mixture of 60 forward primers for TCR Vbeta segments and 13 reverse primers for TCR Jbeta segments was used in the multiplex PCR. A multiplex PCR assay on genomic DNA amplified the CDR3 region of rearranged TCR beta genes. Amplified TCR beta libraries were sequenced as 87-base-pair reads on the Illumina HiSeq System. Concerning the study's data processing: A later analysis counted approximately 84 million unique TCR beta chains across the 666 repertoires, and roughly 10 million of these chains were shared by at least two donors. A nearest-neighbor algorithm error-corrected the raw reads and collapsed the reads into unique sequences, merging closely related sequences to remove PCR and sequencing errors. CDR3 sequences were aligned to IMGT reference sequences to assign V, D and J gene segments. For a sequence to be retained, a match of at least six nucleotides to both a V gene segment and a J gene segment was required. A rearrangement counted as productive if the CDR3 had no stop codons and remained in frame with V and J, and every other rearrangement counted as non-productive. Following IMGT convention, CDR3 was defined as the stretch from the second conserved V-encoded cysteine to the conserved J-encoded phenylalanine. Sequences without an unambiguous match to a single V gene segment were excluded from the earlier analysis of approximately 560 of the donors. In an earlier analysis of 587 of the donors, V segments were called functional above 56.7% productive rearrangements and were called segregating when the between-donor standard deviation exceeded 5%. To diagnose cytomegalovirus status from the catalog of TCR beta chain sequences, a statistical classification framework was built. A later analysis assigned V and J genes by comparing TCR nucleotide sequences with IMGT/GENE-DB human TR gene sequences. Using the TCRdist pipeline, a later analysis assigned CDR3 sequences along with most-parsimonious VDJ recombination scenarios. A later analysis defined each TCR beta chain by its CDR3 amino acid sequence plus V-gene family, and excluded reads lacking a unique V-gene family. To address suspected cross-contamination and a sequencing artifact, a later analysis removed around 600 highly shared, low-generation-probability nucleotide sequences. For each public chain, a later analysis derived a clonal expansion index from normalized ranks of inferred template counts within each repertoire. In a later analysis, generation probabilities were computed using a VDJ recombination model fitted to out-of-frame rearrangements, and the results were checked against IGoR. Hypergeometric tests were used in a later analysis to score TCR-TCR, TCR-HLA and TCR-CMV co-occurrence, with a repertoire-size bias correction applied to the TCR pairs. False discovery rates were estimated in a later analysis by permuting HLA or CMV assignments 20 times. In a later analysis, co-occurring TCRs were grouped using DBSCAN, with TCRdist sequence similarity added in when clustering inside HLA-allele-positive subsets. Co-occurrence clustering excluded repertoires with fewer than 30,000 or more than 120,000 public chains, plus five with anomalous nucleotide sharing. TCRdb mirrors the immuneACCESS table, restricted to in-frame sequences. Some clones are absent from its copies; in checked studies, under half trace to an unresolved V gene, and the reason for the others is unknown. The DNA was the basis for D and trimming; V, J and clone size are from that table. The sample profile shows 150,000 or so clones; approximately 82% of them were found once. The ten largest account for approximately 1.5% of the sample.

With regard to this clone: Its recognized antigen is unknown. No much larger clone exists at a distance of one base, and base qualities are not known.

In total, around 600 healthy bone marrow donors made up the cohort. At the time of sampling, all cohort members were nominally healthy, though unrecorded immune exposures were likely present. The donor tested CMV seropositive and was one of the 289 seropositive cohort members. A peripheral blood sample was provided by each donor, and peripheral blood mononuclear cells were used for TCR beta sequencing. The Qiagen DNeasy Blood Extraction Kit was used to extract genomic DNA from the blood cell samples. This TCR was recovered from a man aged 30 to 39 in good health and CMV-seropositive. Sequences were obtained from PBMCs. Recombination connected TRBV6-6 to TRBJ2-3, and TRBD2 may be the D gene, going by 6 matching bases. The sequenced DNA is TGTGCCAGCAGTTACGGTCGGGGAGGAGGGACAGATACGCAGTATTTT. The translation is CASSYGRGGGTDTQYF.